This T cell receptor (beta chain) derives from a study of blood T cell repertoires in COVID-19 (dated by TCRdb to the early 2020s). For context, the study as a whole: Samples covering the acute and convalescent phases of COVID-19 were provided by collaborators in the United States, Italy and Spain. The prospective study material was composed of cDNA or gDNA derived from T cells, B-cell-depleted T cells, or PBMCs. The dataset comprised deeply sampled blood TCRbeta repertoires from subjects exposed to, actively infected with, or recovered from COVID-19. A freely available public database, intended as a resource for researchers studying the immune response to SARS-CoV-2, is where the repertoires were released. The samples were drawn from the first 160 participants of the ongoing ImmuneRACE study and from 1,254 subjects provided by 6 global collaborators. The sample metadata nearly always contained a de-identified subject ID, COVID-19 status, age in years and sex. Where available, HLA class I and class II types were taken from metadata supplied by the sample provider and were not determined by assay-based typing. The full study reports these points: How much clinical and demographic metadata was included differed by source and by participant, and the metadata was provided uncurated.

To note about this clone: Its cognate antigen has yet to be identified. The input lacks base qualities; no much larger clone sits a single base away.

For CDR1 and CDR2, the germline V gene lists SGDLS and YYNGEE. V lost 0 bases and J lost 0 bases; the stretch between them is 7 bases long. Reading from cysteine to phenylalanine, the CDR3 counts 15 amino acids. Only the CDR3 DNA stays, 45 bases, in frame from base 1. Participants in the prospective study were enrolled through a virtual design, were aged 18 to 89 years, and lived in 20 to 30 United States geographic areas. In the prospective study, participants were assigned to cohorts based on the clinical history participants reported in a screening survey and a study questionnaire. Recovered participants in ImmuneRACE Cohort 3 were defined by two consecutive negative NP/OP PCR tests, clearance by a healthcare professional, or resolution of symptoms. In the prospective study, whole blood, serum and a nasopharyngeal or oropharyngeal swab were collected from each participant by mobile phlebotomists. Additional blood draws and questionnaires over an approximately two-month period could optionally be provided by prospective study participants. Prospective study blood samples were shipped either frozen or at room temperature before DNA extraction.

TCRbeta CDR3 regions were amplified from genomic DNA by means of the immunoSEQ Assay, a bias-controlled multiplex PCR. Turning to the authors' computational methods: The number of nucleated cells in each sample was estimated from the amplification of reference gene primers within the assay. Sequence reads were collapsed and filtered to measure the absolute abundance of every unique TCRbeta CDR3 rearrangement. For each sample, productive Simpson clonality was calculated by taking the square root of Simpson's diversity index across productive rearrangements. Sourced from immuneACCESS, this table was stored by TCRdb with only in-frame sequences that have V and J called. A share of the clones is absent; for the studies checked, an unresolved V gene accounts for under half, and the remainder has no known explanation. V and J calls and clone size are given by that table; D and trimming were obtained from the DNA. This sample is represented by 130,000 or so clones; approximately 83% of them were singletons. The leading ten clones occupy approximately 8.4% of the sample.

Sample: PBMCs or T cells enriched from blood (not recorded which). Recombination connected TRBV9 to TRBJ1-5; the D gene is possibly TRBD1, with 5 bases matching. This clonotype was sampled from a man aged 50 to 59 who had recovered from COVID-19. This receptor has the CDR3 CASSVEGNSNQPQHF. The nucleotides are TGTGCCAGCAGCGTAGAGGGGAATAGCAATCAGCCCCAGCATTTT.